This T cell receptor (beta chain) comes out of a study of human T cells and chemical hapten exposure. The study's library attached unique molecular identifiers to single cDNA molecules. Authors' data handling: Individual samples carried between about 23,224 and 750,000 TCRs, with 95,638 as the median. TCRdb ran MiXCR on the RACE reads and lists one entry per CDR3 protein. The V and J calls come from TCRdb's annotation, not from the publication. The sample comprises 45,000 or so distinct CDR3 sequences, 4.4% of which are singletons, and roughly 5.2% rests with the top ten. Findings and caveats of the study: TCRs above 1 in 1000 frequency did not change with DPC sensitization.

Documented time point: healthy volunteer bleed at 2 weeks. Whole blood, unfractionated, served as the material for total RNA extraction. Worth noting for this clonotype: The target antigen is unknown.

The sequence came from a human donor in good health. Some clones in this sample may be carry-over from other donors' samples. Specimen: whole blood.

CDR3 DNA: TGTGCCAGCAGTCCTACAGGCAATGAGCAGTTCTTC. Its protein product is CASSPTGNEQFF. The chain joins TRBV12-3 or TRBV12-4 to TRBJ2-1, with D tentatively TRBD1 (5 bases). The CDR3 spans 12 residues. With 5 bases removed from V and 6 bases from J, the gap between germline ends came to 8 bases.